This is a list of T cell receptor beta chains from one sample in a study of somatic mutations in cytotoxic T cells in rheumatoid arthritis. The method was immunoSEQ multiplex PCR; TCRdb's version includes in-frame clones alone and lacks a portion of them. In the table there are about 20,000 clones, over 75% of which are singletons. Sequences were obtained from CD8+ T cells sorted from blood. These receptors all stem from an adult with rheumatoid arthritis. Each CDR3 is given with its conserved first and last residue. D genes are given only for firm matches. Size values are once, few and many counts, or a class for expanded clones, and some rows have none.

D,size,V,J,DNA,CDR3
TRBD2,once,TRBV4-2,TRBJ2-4,TGTGCCAGCAGCCAAGATGGGACTACGACCCTAGCCAAAAACATTCAGTACTTC,CASSQDGTTTLAKNIQYF
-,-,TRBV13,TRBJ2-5,TGTGCCAGCAGATCCCGCGGGCCCCGATTTGGAGAGACCCAGTACTTC,CASRSRGPRFGETQYF
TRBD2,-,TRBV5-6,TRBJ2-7,TGTGCCAGCAGCTTGGGTAGCGGGAGATACGAGCAGTACTTC,CASSLGSGRYEQYF
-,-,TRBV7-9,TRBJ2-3,TGTGCCAGCAGCTTGACCCTATCTTCCAAGGATGCGCAGTATTTT,CASSLTLSSKDAQYF
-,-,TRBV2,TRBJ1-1,TGTGCCAGCAGTGAACAGGTTTATGGTGAAGCTTTCTTT,CASSEQVYGEAFF
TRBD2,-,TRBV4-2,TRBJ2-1,TGTGCCAGCAGCCAAGATCGTAGCGGGGGTACCAATGAGCAGTTCTTC,CASSQDRSGGTNEQFF
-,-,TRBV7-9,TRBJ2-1,TGTGCCAGCAGACCTACTAGAGTGCGGGAGCAGTTCTTC,CASRPTRVREQFF
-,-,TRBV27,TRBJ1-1,TGTGCCAGCAGTTTAACGGGGCCCCGGGGGGCTTTCTTT,CASSLTGPRGAFF
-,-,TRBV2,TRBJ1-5,TGTGCCAGCAGTGAATGGGGGGAGCAGCCCCAGCATTTT,CASSEWGEQPQHF
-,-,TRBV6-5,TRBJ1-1,TGTGCCAGCAGTTATGGTGTAGGGACTGAAGCTTTCTTT,CASSYGVGTEAFF
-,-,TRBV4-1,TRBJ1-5,TGCGCCAGCAGCCAAGTGGATTCGGCTAATCAGCCCCAGCATTTT,CASSQVDSANQPQHF
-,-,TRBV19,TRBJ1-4,TGTGCCAGTAGTATAGGTCGAAACAGGGAGGTGTTTTTT,CASSIGRNREVFF
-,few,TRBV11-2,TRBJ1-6,TGTGCCAGCAGCTACCTTCCCGGTGGGTCACCCCTCCACTTT,CASSYLPGGSPLHF
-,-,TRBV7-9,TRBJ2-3,TGTGCCAGCAGCTTAGGCGGCCGGACAGATACGCAGTATTTT,CASSLGGRTDTQYF
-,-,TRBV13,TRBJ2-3,TGTGCCAGCAGCTCCTTCCGCACAGATACGCAGTATTTT,CASSSFRTDTQYF
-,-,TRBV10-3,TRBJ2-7,TGTGCCAATTCCGGGACTGACTACGAGCAGTACTTC,CANSGTDYEQYF
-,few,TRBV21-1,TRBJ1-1,TGTGCCAGCAGCAAAAAATTGGGTCCCGAGAACACTGAAGCTTTCTTT,CASSKKLGPENTEAFF
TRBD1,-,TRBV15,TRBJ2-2,TGTGCCACCAGCAGTGAGGACAGGGGGTGGTCCGGGGAGCTGTTTTTT,CATSSEDRGWSGELFF
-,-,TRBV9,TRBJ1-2,TGTGCCAGCAGTGGACGCCGGGACAAGAAAGGCTACACCTTC,CASSGRRDKKGYTF
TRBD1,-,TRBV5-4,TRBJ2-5,TGTGCCAGCAGCCTTACAGGGGAGAGAGAGACCCAGTACTTC,CASSLTGERETQYF